Shown below are 30 T cell receptor beta chains from a single sample sequenced in a study of blood T cell repertoires in COVID-19. Measured with immunoSEQ multiplex PCR; TCRdb has only the in-frame clones, and not every one. The sample carries around 300,000 clones, less than 90% recorded once. The specimen sequenced was PBMCs or T cells enriched from blood (not recorded which). All receptors derive from a woman in her fifties or sixties who had recovered from COVID-19.

The gene calls are TRBV20-1 and TRBJ2-5; 7 bases are shared with TRBD1. V shed 3 bases and J 4 bases; nucleotides not matched to a gene: 8. This CDR3 is 14 amino acids long. CDR1 DFQATT and CDR2 SNEGSKA come from the germline V gene (reference sequence). The CDR3 region is CSASQGPGGETQYF. In DNA form, the CDR3 reads TGCAGTGCTAGTCAGGGCCCAGGGGGAGAGACCCAGTACTTC.

The rearrangement joins TRBV3-1 (or the pseudogene TRBV3-2) to TRBJ2-7; 8 bases map to TRBD2. CDR1 LGHDT and CDR2 YNNKEL come from the germline V gene (reference sequence). The CDR3 spans 16 residues. J was trimmed by 6 bases and V by 0 bases; bases with no gene match: 10. CDR3 nucleotides: TGTGCCAGCAGCCAAGATCGAACCGCGGGAGGTCTCGAGCAGTACTTC. This encodes CASSQDRTAGGLEQYF.

The V and J genes are TRBV27 and TRBJ1-1; 11 bases align to TRBD1. This CDR3 has 17 residues. In germline, CDR1 is MNHEY, CDR2 SMNVEV (reference sequence). With 6 bases clipped from V and 1 base from J, the junction kept 10 bases outside the gene matches. The CDR3 region is CASSPGQGALRNTEAFF. DNA of the CDR3: TGTGCCAGCAGCCCAGGACAGGGGGCCCTTCGGAACACTGAAGCTTTCTTT.

The chain employs TRBV15 and TRBJ2-7; possibly TRBD1 for D (5 bases). The CDR3 contains 15 residues. V gave up 0 bases and J gave up 2 bases, with 11 bases separating them. The V gene's germline CDR1 is LNHNV and CDR2 YYDKDF (reference sequence). The CDR3 bases are TGTGCCACCAGCAGAGATGGTTCCAGGGCCTACGAGCAGTACTTC. This gives the protein CATSRDGSRAYEQYF.

This clone occurred a few times. V is TRBV7-8 and J is TRBJ2-7; 10 bases agree with TRBD1. The germline CDR1 and CDR2 sequences are SGHVS and FQNEAQ. The V and J ends lost 4 bases and 6 bases, in that order; junction bases with no gene match: 6. The CDR3 is 14 amino acids. The CDR3 loop reads CASSYPGQGSEQYF. CDR3 DNA: TGTGCCAGCAGCTACCCGGGACAGGGGTCCGAGCAGTACTTC.

This chain connects TRBV27 to TRBJ2-3; TRBD2 aligns across 9 bases. The V gene's germline CDR1 is MNHEY and CDR2 SMNVEV (reference sequence). V was clipped by 7 bases and J by 15 bases; unmatched bases: 11. The CDR3 extends over 12 amino acids. Written as DNA, the CDR3 is TGTGCCAGCATGGGGGCTAGCGGGATTCGTTATTTT. This codes for CASMGASGIRYF.

The rearrangement joins TRBV5-6 to TRBJ2-7; D gene ambiguous. CDR3 length: 13 residues. Germline values: CDR1 SGHDT, CDR2 YYEEEE. Trimming removed 4 bases from V and 0 bases from J, with 8 bases in between. Here the CDR3 DNA reads TGTGCCAGCAGCCAAGCCAACTCCTACGAGCAGTACTTC. This translates into CASSQANSYEQYF. Combining the CDR3 with reference TRBV5-6 and TRBJ2-7 gives the whole variable domain DAGVTQSPTHLIKTRGQQVTLRCSPKSGHDTVSWYQQALGQGPQFIFQYYEEEERQRGNFPDRFSGHQFPNYSSELNVNALLLGDSALYLCASSQANSYEQYFGPGTRLTVT.

This chain connects TRBV27 to TRBJ1-6; TRBD1 matches at 8 bases. The CDR3 extends over 14 amino acids. Germline CDR1 MNHEY, CDR2 SMNVEV (reference sequence). Trimming removed 0 bases from V and 10 bases from J; junction bases left unmatched: 2. The CDR3 nucleotides are TGTGCCAGCAGTTTATCGGACAGGGAATCACCCCTCCACTTT. Its protein is CASSLSDRESPLHF.

Here the CDR3 DNA reads TGTGCCAGCAGTATCACAGGGGAATACCAGCCCCAGCATTTT. The encoded protein is CASSITGEYQPQHF. The V and J genes are TRBV28 and TRBJ1-5; TRBD1 matches at 7 bases. Germline values: CDR1 MDHEN, CDR2 SYDVKM. The CDR3 loop spans 14 amino acids. V lost 5 bases, J lost 7 bases, and 8 bases stayed unmatched.

V is TRBV10-3 and J is TRBJ2-7; tentatively, D is TRBD1 (8 bases). Between the trimmed V and J ends, which lost 6 bases and 6 bases, there was a span of 18 bases. From germline, CDR1 is ENHRY and CDR2 SYGVKD. The CDR3 spans 14 residues. CDR3 nucleotide sequence: TGTGCCATCAGGGATCAGGGGGCTAGCGGCGAGCAGTACTTC. Its translation is CAIRDQGASGEQYF.

The chain combines TRBV5-1 with TRBJ1-3; 9 bases line up with TRBD1. In germline, CDR1 is SGHRS, CDR2 YFSETQ. This CDR3 comprises 16 residues. After removal of 2 bases from V and 0 bases from J, the junction contained 3 bases not matched to a gene. CDR3 sequence: CASSLQGARSGNTIYF. CDR3 DNA sequence: TGCGCCAGCAGCTTACAGGGGGCACGCTCTGGAAACACCATATATTTT.

This chain joins TRBV18 and TRBJ1-5; no definite D call. V was pared by 2 bases and J by 0 bases, with 5 bases between. Germline V gene sequence: CDR1 KGHSH, CDR2 LQKENI. CDR3 size: 14 residues. In DNA, the CDR3 is TGTGCCAGCTCACCAACTAGTAGCAATCAGCCCCAGCATTTT. This encodes CASSPTSSNQPQHF.

In DNA form, the CDR3 reads TGCGCCAGCAGCCTAGGGACAGGGGGCTTAGCTAATGAAAAACTGTTTTTT. Translation gives CASSLGTGGLANEKLFF. The chain employs TRBV5-1 and TRBJ1-4; TRBD1 aligns across 12 bases. The CDR3 has 17 residues. J lost 3 bases, V lost 4 bases, and 7 bases had no gene match. Germline V gene sequence: CDR1 SGHRS, CDR2 YFSETQ. The complete variable domain, with remaining parts taken from reference TRBV5-1 and TRBJ1-4, reads KAGVTQTPRYLIKTRGQQVTLSCSPISGHRSVSWYQQTPGQGLQFLFEYFSETQRNKGNFPGRFSGRQFSNSRSEMNVSTLELGDSALYLCASSLGTGGLANEKLFFGSGTQLSVL.

The rearrangement joins TRBV11-2 to TRBJ2-7; 7 nucleotides match TRBD1. The CDR3 is made up of 16 amino acids. Germline CDR1 reads SGHAT; CDR2 reads FQNNGV. J gave up 2 bases and V 2 bases, and 9 bases lay outside the gene matches. The DNA of the CDR3 is TGTGCCAGCAGCTTAACCCGCACAGGGGCCGCCTACGAGCAGTACTTC. It codes for CASSLTRTGAAYEQYF.

The chain joins TRBV29-1 to TRBJ2-7, with 7 bases aligning to TRBD1. Germline trimming cut 4 bases from V and 3 bases from J; bases unmatched to any gene: 6. CDR3 length equals 13 residues. The germline V gene encodes CDR1 SQVTM and CDR2 ANQGSEA. For the CDR3, the DNA is TGCAGCGTTGGGACAGGAATAATCTACGAGCAGTACTTC. It translates to CSVGTGIIYEQYF.

The V call is TRBV3-1 (or the pseudogene TRBV3-2), the J call TRBJ2-7; TRBD2 agrees at 7 bases. Germline-derived CDR1 and CDR2 are LGHDT and YNNKEL (reference sequence). CDR3 length equals 16 residues. J was trimmed by 6 bases and V by 2 bases; bases with no gene match: 13. DNA for the CDR3: TGTGCCAGCAGCCAACACCCGCCCGGGAGGCCCTCCGAGCAGTACTTC. It specifies CASSQHPPGRPSEQYF.

The V gene is TRBV28, the J gene TRBJ1-1, with 8 bases aligning to TRBD1. Germline lookup yields CDR1 MDHEN and CDR2 SYDVKM. The J segment lost 1 base and the V segment lost 4 bases, leaving 5 bases of the junction unmatched. CDR3 length equals 15 residues. For the CDR3, the DNA is TGTGCCAGCAGTTCACCAGGGGGCGGGAACACTGAAGCTTTCTTT. This encodes CASSSPGGGNTEAFF.

The chain is built from TRBV30 and TRBJ1-5; perhaps TRBD1 as D (5 bases). Trimming took off 3 bases at V and 9 bases at J, with 12 bases between the two ends. Germline-derived CDR1 and CDR2 are GTSNPN and SVGIG (reference sequence). The CDR3 extends over 12 amino acids. The CDR3 region is CAWSGGVGPQHF. The CDR3, as DNA: TGTGCCTGGAGCGGGGGTGTGGGGCCCCAGCATTTT.

This clone was observed a handful of times. This sequence joins TRBV6-5 and TRBJ2-1; 7 positions agree with TRBD2. Per the germline V gene, CDR1 is MNHEY and CDR2 is SVGAGI. Trimming at V came to 6 bases and at J to 12 bases, leaving 8 bases not matched to a gene. The CDR3 is made up of 12 amino acids. In nucleotides, the CDR3 is TGTGCCAGCAGCCCCGGGGGGTCGGTGCAGTTCTTC. It translates to CASSPGGSVQFF.

The chain combines TRBV29-1 with TRBJ2-7; a possible D gene is TRBD2 (6 bases). The CDR3 spans 12 residues. Germline-derived CDR1 and CDR2 are SQVTM and ANQGSEA. Deletions cut 4 bases from V and 1 base from J, with 8 bases between. CDR3 in amino acids: CSVVADSYEQYF. CDR3 DNA: TGCAGCGTTGTAGCGGATTCCTACGAGCAGTACTTC.

The chain recombines TRBV29-1 with TRBJ2-1, with D possibly matching TRBD1 (5 bases). V lost 5 bases, J lost 2 bases, and 10 bases lay in between. The CDR3 is made up of 13 amino acids. Germline-derived CDR1 and CDR2 are SQVTM and ANQGSEA. The CDR3 spells CSVIGHPYNEQFF. The CDR3 DNA follows: TGCAGCGTTATAGGACACCCCTACAATGAGCAGTTCTTC.

The chain links TRBV6-5 to TRBJ1-1; no clear D. The CDR3 loop spans 14 amino acids. CDR1 and CDR2 (germline): MNHEY, SVGAGI. Trimming removed 6 bases at V and 0 bases at J, with 11 bases between. CDR3 in amino acids: CASRAGIVNTEAFF. The CDR3 nucleotides read TGTGCCAGCAGAGCCGGGATAGTGAACACTGAAGCTTTCTTT.

The chain joins TRBV19 to TRBJ1-2, with D possibly being TRBD1 (6 bases). Germline CDR1 reads LNHDA; CDR2 reads SQIVND (reference sequence). The CDR3 has 15 amino acids. The ends were cut back, 7 bases at V and 3 bases at J, with 18 bases in the middle. CDR3 DNA: TGTGCCAGTAATCGAGGGGGGGCGCACGACTATGGCTACACCTTC. Its protein is CASNRGGAHDYGYTF.

The rearrangement uses TRBV6-5 and TRBJ1-1; D perhaps matches TRBD1 (5 bases). Deletions cut 6 bases from V and 8 bases from J, with 19 bases between. The CDR3 covers 14 residues. The germline gives CDR1 MNHEY, CDR2 SVGAGI. CDR3 nucleotides: TGTGCCAGCAGAAAGGGGCAGGCACCTCTCGAAGCTTTCTTT. As protein: CASRKGQAPLEAFF.

V gene TRBV27 combines with J gene TRBJ1-4, with D possibly TRBD1 on 6 matching bases. The CDR3 is 14 residues long. The germline V gene has CDR1 MNHEY and CDR2 SMNVEV (reference sequence). Between the trimmed V and J ends, which lost 5 bases and 8 bases, there was a span of 15 bases. CDR3 sequence: CASSGGTGLEKLFF. CDR3 bases: TGTGCCAGCAGTGGGGGTACAGGGTTAGAAAAACTGTTTTTT.

The chain combines TRBV18 with TRBJ2-7; TRBD2 matches at 7 bases. J gave up 6 bases and V 5 bases, and 7 bases lay outside the gene matches. Germline assignment: CDR1 KGHSH and CDR2 LQKENI. The CDR3 covers 13 residues. CDR3 sequence (DNA): TGTGCCAGCTCAGGGGGGGGGACCTCCGAGCAGTACTTC. Translating it yields CASSGGGTSEQYF.

In this sample, this clone turned up a few times. CDR3 DNA: TGTGCCAGCAGTGAAGTCGGGAACACCATATATTTT. Its protein is CASSEVGNTIYF. The genes are TRBV2 and TRBJ1-3, with D unclear. Germline V gene data show CDR1 as SNHLY and CDR2 as FYNNEI. The CDR3 sequence is 12 residues long. Trimming cost V 1 base and J 7 bases, with 5 bases left between them.

The chain uses TRBV27 and TRBJ1-1; tentatively, D is TRBD1 (5 bases). V gave up 6 bases and J gave up 8 bases, with 25 bases separating them. The CDR3 contains 16 residues. The germline V gene has CDR1 MNHEY and CDR2 SMNVEV (reference sequence). The CDR3 DNA follows: TGTGCCAGCAGCCCAAGTCCCGCAGGGTTGGGCTCCGAAGCTTTCTTT. Translating it yields CASSPSPAGLGSEAFF.

The genes are TRBV18 and TRBJ2-7; TRBD1 is a possible D gene (5 bases). Germline V gene lookup returns CDR1 KGHSH and CDR2 LQKENI. Trimming took 4 bases from V and 1 from J, leaving 11 bases between them. This CDR3 region has 14 residues. CDR3 protein: CASSQRTNSYEQYF. DNA of the CDR3: TGTGCCAGCTCACAACGGACAAATTCCTACGAGCAGTACTTC.

This chain uses TRBV5-4 with TRBJ1-1; D is ambiguous. V lost 2 bases to trimming and J lost 3 bases, with 20 bases between them. In germline, CDR1 is SGHNT, CDR2 YYREEE (reference sequence). The CDR3 contains 17 residues. CDR3 region: CASSFGGGVRVDTEAFF. CDR3 nucleotide sequence: TGTGCCAGCAGCTTTGGAGGAGGCGTGAGGGTGGACACTGAAGCTTTCTTT.